Listed here are 32 T cell receptor beta chains from one sample, sequenced in a study of human T cells and chemical hapten exposure. TCRdb re-called the RACE reads with MiXCR, one entry per CDR3 protein. In the table there are some 340,000 distinct CDR3 sequences, about 7% of which are singletons. Time point noted: patch test 1, 2 weeks after DPC sensitization. The treatment denotes: therapeutic diphenylcyclopropenone sensitization with weekly scalp DPC. Sample: whole blood, taken in connection with sensitization to the hapten diphenylcyclopropenone (DPC). These receptors came from a woman aged 18-29 years with alopecia areata. Some clones in this sample may be carry-over from other donors' samples.

This clonotype came up a few times. The chain couples TRBV4-1 to TRBJ1-1, with D possibly being TRBD1 (5 bases). The length of the CDR3 is 14 residues. V lost 1 base and J 10 bases, leaving 16 bases between the germline ends. Germline values: CDR1 MGHRA, CDR2 YSYEKL. The CDR3 DNA reads TGCGCCAGCAGCCAAGTGGCGGCAGGGCAAGGAGCTTTCTTT. Its protein is CASSQVAAGQGAFF.

This clonotype was seen repeatedly, ten times or more. This sequence joins TRBV28 and TRBJ1-1, with TRBD1 identical over 7 bases. Germline trimming cut 1 base from V and 6 bases from J; bases unmatched to any gene: 5. Germline V gene lookup returns CDR1 MDHEN and CDR2 SYDVKM. This CDR3 region has 14 residues. CDR3 in amino acids: CASSLSGGHPEAFF. CDR3 nucleotide sequence: TGTGCCAGCAGTTTATCAGGGGGGCACCCTGAAGCTTTCTTT.

The V and J genes are TRBV2 and TRBJ1-1; no definite D call. The germline V and J ends were trimmed by 6 bases and 8 bases, with 7 bases remaining between them. Germline CDR1 reads SNHLY; CDR2 reads FYNNEI. This CDR3 is built from 10 residues. The CDR3 loop reads CASSEKEAFF. The CDR3 DNA is TGTGCCAGCAGCGAAAAGGAAGCTTTCTTT.

This clonotype was seen repeatedly, ten times or more. The rearrangement links TRBV20-1 to TRBJ2-3; TRBD2 is a possible D gene (7 bases). With 3 bases removed from V and 2 bases from J, the gap between germline ends came to 18 bases. The length of the CDR3 is 16 residues. Germline CDR1 DFQATT, CDR2 SNEGSKA (reference sequence). The CDR3 is CSASLGGRSLTDTQYF. CDR3 nucleotides: TGCAGTGCTAGCCTCGGGGGGCGGAGCCTCACAGATACGCAGTATTTT.

V is TRBV27 and J is TRBJ1-1, with D possibly matching TRBD1 (5 bases). Trimming removed 7 bases at V and 3 bases at J, with 15 bases between. Germline loops: CDR1 MNHEY, CDR2 SMNVEV (reference sequence). The CDR3 length is 14 residues. The CDR3 reads CASTNGGMDTEAFF. The CDR3 DNA reads TGTGCCAGCACCAACGGGGGTATGGACACTGAAGCTTTCTTT.

This clonotype was observed many times. The rearrangement joins TRBV2 to TRBJ2-1; the D gene could be TRBD1 or TRBD2 (5 bases each). The CDR3 extends over 14 amino acids. In germline, CDR1 is SNHLY, CDR2 FYNNEI. V lost 11 bases, J lost 2 bases, and 16 bases lay in between. CDR3 protein: CAPGSGTAYNEQFF. In DNA form, the CDR3 reads TGTGCCCCGGGCTCGGGGACCGCCTACAATGAGCAGTTCTTC.

This clonotype was detected many times. The rearrangement uses TRBV6-2 or TRBV6-3 and TRBJ2-4; D gene unclear. There are 13 residues in the CDR3. The germline V and J ends were trimmed by 10 bases and 0 bases, with 10 bases remaining between them. CDR1 MNHEY and CDR2 SVGEGT come from the germline V gene. The CDR3: CATVQSAKNIQYF. The CDR3 DNA is TGTGCCACCGTACAGTCAGCCAAAAACATTCAGTACTTC.

This clonotype was recorded a few times. The chain links TRBV7-9 to TRBJ2-1; perhaps TRBD2 as D (6 bases). The CDR3 extends over 16 amino acids. In germline, CDR1 is SEHNR, CDR2 FQNEAQ (reference sequence). V was pared by 1 base and J by 4 bases, with 14 bases between. CDR3 sequence (DNA): TGTGCCAGCAGCTTAGAGGTGGGGGGACTTTACAATGAGCAGTTCTTC. Its translation: CASSLEVGGLYNEQFF.

The chain employs TRBV7-2 and TRBJ2-4; no definite D call. Germline-derived CDR1 and CDR2 are SGHTA and FQGNSA. V was shortened by 1 base and J by 5 bases, with 24 bases between the two germline ends. This CDR3 comprises 19 residues. This CDR3 is CASSLVWRRKGCCENIQYF. CDR3 coding DNA: TGTGCCAGCAGCTTAGTATGGCGTCGCAAGGGATGTTGCGAAAACATTCAGTACTTC.

This chain joins TRBV7-9 and TRBJ1-5; D remains ambiguous. The CDR3 loop spans 14 amino acids. V lost 2 bases and J lost 1, with 6 bases in between. Germline V gene sequence: CDR1 SEHNR, CDR2 FQNEAQ (reference sequence). CDR3 sequence reads: CASSLKDSNQPQHF. The CDR3 DNA reads as TGTGCCAGCAGCTTAAAGGACAGCAATCAGCCCCAGCATTTT.

In its sample, this clonotype was seen many times. V and J are TRBV7-2 and TRBJ2-3, with 7 positions matching TRBD2. Germline loops: CDR1 SGHTA, CDR2 FQGNSA. V shed 5 bases and J 4 bases; nucleotides not matched to a gene: 9. The CDR3 covers 15 residues. The CDR3 sequence is CASSLRLAGADTQYF. For the CDR3, the DNA is TGTGCCAGCAGCCTCCGACTAGCCGGGGCAGATACGCAGTATTTT.

This clonotype has just a few counts. J is TRBJ2-1 and V is TRBV7-3; TRBD1 agrees at 7 bases. The CDR3 loop spans 15 amino acids. Germline CDR1 and CDR2: SGHTA and FQGTGA. V was pared by 3 bases and J by 1 base, with 3 bases of the junction left unmatched. The CDR3 protein is CASSFDRVSYNEQFF. CDR3 nucleotides: TGTGCCAGCAGCTTCGACAGGGTATCCTACAATGAGCAGTTCTTC.

This rearrangement joins TRBV27 to TRBJ1-6; D uncertain. This CDR3 has 13 residues. Between the trimmed V and J ends, which lost 3 bases and 6 bases, there was a span of 6 bases. Germline lookup yields CDR1 MNHEY and CDR2 SMNVEV (reference sequence). The CDR3 nucleotides are TGTGCCAGCAGTTTCGACCTTAATTCACCCCTCCACTTT. The encoded protein is CASSFDLNSPLHF.

The chain combines TRBV18 with TRBJ2-1; tentatively, D is TRBD1 or TRBD2 (5 bases each). Germline V CDR1 and CDR2: KGHSH, LQKENI. The CDR3 runs 18 residues. V dropped 2 bases and J dropped 3 bases, with 20 bases sitting between them. CDR3 DNA sequence: TGTGCCAGCTCACCAGGGAGTGAAGGGGTCCACTACTACAATGAGCAGTTCTTC. Translation gives CASSPGSEGVHYYNEQFF.

Here the CDR3 reads CASSFSQRGPRETQYF. The CDR3 coding sequence is TGTGCCAGCAGTTTTTCCCAGCGGGGTCCGCGAGAGACCCAGTACTTC. J is TRBJ2-5 and V is TRBV28, with 7 bases fitting TRBD2. The CDR3 is 16 residues long. The ends lost 3 bases at V and 4 bases at J; junction bases unmatched: 11. Germline CDR1 is MDHEN and CDR2 is SYDVKM.

This chain uses TRBV27 with TRBJ2-7, with 11 bases lining up with TRBD1. There are 15 residues in the CDR3. The V and J ends lost 6 bases and 2 bases, in that order; junction bases with no gene match: 6. From germline, CDR1 is MNHEY and CDR2 SMNVEV (reference sequence). The CDR3 sequence is CASSPSGQGAYEQYF. Here the CDR3 DNA reads TGTGCCAGCAGCCCCTCGGGACAGGGGGCCTACGAGCAGTACTTC.

The sample holds many counts of this clonotype. J is TRBJ2-3 and V is TRBV20-1; D is undetermined. In germline, CDR1 is DFQATT, CDR2 SNEGSKA (reference sequence). This CDR3 spans 14 amino acids. V was shortened by 2 bases and J by 0 bases, with 9 bases between the two germline ends. DNA for the CDR3: TGCAGTGCTAGAAGGCAATCCAGCACAGATACGCAGTATTTT. Residues: CSARRQSSTDTQYF.

There are a few counts of this clonotype. J is TRBJ1-5 and V is TRBV4-2, with TRBD1 matching 8 bases. The V and J ends lost 0 bases and 2 bases, in that order; junction bases with no gene match: 9. The V gene's germline CDR1 is LGHNA and CDR2 YNFKEQ. This CDR3 region has 18 residues. This CDR3 reads CASSQDVPGGDGNQPQHF. DNA of the CDR3: TGTGCCAGCAGCCAAGATGTGCCAGGGGGCGATGGCAATCAGCCCCAGCATTTT.

This clonotype was counted at least ten times. This chain joins TRBV12-3 or TRBV12-4 and TRBJ1-1; no clear D gene. This CDR3 comprises 14 residues. V was shortened by 5 bases and J by 0 bases, with 10 bases between the two germline ends. The CDR3 DNA is TGTGCCAGCAGTGACGGACCCATGAACACTGAAGCTTTCTTT. This encodes CASSDGPMNTEAFF.

CDR3 amino acids: CASSLLPRGLGYTF. The CDR3 DNA reads as TGTGCCAGCAGTTTACTCCCCAGGGGGCTTGGCTACACCTTC. This chain joins TRBV7-9 and TRBJ1-2, with 8 bases identical to TRBD1. Germline assignment: CDR1 SEHNR and CDR2 FQNEAQ (reference sequence). The CDR3 totals 14 residues. With V trimmed by 6 bases and J by 7 bases, 10 bases remained unmatched. The full variable domain, with the rest looked up from reference TRBV7-9 and TRBJ1-2, is DTGVSQNPRHKITKRGQNVTFRCDPISEHNRLYWYRQTLGQGPEFLTYFQNEAQLEKSRLLSDRFSAERPKGSFSTLEIQRTEQGDSAMYLCASSLLPRGLGYTFGSGTRLTVV.

This clonotype was recorded a few times. J is TRBJ2-5 and V is TRBV5-1, with D maybe TRBD1 (6 bases). The CDR3 is made up of 15 amino acids. The germline CDR1 and CDR2 sequences are SGHRS and YFSETQ. Trimming removed 4 bases at V and 2 bases at J, with 15 bases between. CDR3 nucleotides: TGCGCCAGCAGCCCAGGGGTAGCAGCACAAGAGACCCAGTACTTC. Amino acids: CASSPGVAAQETQYF.

The CDR3, as DNA: TGTGCCAGCACCGCTGGGATGGACAGGGGTTCCTATGGCTACACCTTC. Translation gives CASTAGMDRGSYGYTF. The chain joins TRBV12-3 or TRBV12-4 to TRBJ1-2, with 9 bases that match TRBD1. Unmatched junction bases numbered 13, after V lost 7 bases and J lost 4 bases. The CDR3 spans 16 residues.

The chain employs TRBV7-9 and TRBJ2-7, with 7 bases aligning to TRBD2. Per germline, CDR1 SEHNR and CDR2 FQNEAQ (reference sequence). V gave up 2 bases and J gave up 2 bases; unmatched junction bases: 9. The CDR3 consists of 16 residues. The CDR3 nucleotides read TGTGCCAGCAGCTTAATTACTAGCGTTCCCCCCTACGAGCAGTACTTC. This encodes CASSLITSVPPYEQYF.

This clonotype was detected only a few times. The rearrangement uses TRBV7-2 and TRBJ1-2; 7 nucleotides align to TRBD1. The CDR3 is 12 residues long. Losses at the gene ends were 7 bases for V and 13 bases for J; bases not matched to a gene: 12. CDR1 is SGHTA and CDR2 is FQGNSA in the germline V gene. CDR3 protein: CASTYRDSPFTF. Written as DNA, the CDR3 is TGTGCCAGCACCTACCGGGACAGTCCTTTCACCTTC. The variable domain in full, with the rest retrieved from reference TRBV7-2 and TRBJ1-2, is GAGVSQSPSNKVTEKGKDVELRCDPISGHTALYWYRQSLGQGLEFLIYFQGNSAPDKSGLPSDRFSAERTGGSVSTLTIQRTQQEDSAVYLCASTYRDSPFTFGSGTRLTVV.

With regard to this clonotype: The limits of the CDR3 on the DNA are not certain, so only TCRdb's listed CDR3 is given. The V call is TRBV12-3 or TRBV12-4, the J call TRBJ1-5; the table assigns TRBD1, which was not confirmed against the DNA. The CDR3 has 16 residues if both end residues are counted. CDR3: CASSWGHGAGNQPQQF.

This clonotype was recorded many times. The chain carries TRBV7-2 and TRBJ2-2; D gene uncertain. V lost 1 base, J lost 0 bases, and 12 bases lay in between. CDR3 length: 17 amino acids. Germline CDR1 is SGHTA and CDR2 is FQGNSA. CDR3 sequence reads: CASSLGSGFPNTGELFF. DNA for the CDR3: TGTGCCAGCAGCTTAGGCTCCGGTTTCCCGAACACCGGGGAGCTGTTTTTT.

This clonotype appeared many times. The V call is TRBV27, the J call TRBJ2-3; tentatively, D is TRBD1 (5 bases). The CDR3 is 14 amino acids. Trimming removed 6 bases from V and 0 bases from J, with 10 bases in between. From germline, CDR1 is MNHEY and CDR2 SMNVEV (reference sequence). CDR3 sequence (DNA): TGTGCCAGCAGCTTAGACAGAAGCACAGATACGCAGTATTTT. Translating it yields CASSLDRSTDTQYF.

The chain is built from TRBV24-1 and TRBJ1-2; D remains unclear. Germline CDR1 is KGHDR and CDR2 is SFDVKD. Trimming removed 8 bases from V and 2 bases from J, with 23 bases in between. The CDR3 has 17 amino acids. CDR3: CATITPFTAKRNYGYTF. The CDR3 coding sequence is TGTGCCACCATAACTCCGTTTACGGCAAAACGAAACTATGGCTACACCTTC.

The sample holds a few counts of this clonotype. The chain joins TRBV4-3 to TRBJ1-6; unclear D gene. Germline loops: CDR1 LGHNA, CDR2 YSLEER. The V gene lost 0 bases and the J gene lost 10 bases, with 7 bases spanning the gap. This CDR3 has 13 residues. CDR3 nucleotide sequence: TGCGCCAGCAGCCAAGATCTAGAATCACCCCTCCACTTT. Its protein product is CASSQDLESPLHF.

The CDR3 reads CASSLLRGAGEAFF. CDR3 DNA sequence: TGTGCCAGCAGCCTACTCAGGGGGGCCGGTGAAGCTTTCTTT. The V and J genes are TRBV3-1 and TRBJ1-1; 7 bases map to TRBD1. Germline assignment: CDR1 LGHDT and CDR2 YNNKEL (reference sequence). V was pared by 4 bases and J by 7 bases, with 9 bases of the junction left unmatched. This CDR3 comprises 14 residues.

This clonotype was picked up a small number of times. The V and J genes are TRBV20-1 and TRBJ2-7; D ambiguous. In germline, CDR1 is DFQATT, CDR2 SNEGSKA (reference sequence). V lost 0 bases and J lost 0, with 9 bases in between. CDR3 length: 14 amino acids. The CDR3 sequence: CSAREPGFSYEQYF. The CDR3 bases are TGCAGTGCTAGAGAACCGGGTTTCTCCTACGAGCAGTACTTC.

This chain joins TRBV6-1 and TRBJ2-1; D is unclear. V lost 3 bases, J lost 7 bases, and 16 bases lay in between. This CDR3 comprises 15 residues. CDR1 and CDR2 (germline): MNHNS, SASEGT. The CDR3 spells CASSDSEWAGNEQFF. In nucleotides, the CDR3 is TGTGCCAGCAGTGATTCGGAATGGGCTGGAAATGAGCAGTTCTTC.